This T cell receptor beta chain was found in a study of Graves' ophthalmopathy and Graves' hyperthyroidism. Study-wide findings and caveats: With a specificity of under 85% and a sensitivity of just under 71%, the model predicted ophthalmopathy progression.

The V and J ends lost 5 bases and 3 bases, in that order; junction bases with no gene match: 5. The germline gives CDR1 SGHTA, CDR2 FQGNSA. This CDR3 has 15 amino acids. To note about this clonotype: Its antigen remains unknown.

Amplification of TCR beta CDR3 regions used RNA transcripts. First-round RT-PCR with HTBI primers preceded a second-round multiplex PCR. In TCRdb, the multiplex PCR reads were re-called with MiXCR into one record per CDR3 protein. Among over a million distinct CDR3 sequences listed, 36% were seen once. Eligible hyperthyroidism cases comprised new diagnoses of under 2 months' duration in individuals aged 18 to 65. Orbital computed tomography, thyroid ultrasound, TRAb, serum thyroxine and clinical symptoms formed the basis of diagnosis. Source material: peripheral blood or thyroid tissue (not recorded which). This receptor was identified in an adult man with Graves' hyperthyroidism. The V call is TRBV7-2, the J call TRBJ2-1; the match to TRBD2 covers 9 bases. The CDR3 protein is CASSVLAGSYNEQFF. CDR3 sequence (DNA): TGTGCCAGCAGCGTACTAGCGGGTAGCTACAATGAGCAGTTCTTC. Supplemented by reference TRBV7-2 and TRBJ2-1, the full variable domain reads GAGVSQSPSNKVTEKGKDVELRCDPISGHTALYWYRQSLGQGLEFLIYFQGNSAPDKSGLPSDRFSAERTGGSVSTLTIQRTQQEDSAVYLCASSVLAGSYNEQFFGPGTRLTVL.